Here is one TCR beta chain with its context. The antigen remains unidentified. This specimen comes from a study of cytomegalovirus exposure and HLA in healthy donors. Across the whole study: Per a later analysis, the 550 to 850 first-cohort and 100 to 150 validation repertoires shared one platform. Study results and limitations: Whilst most TCR sequences proved rare, a subset of public TCRs occurred across many donors.

Per germline, CDR1 MDHEN and CDR2 SYDVKM. V gave up 11 bases and J gave up 10 bases; unmatched junction bases: 16. The CDR3 is 13 amino acids. The donors belonged to the roughly 130-subject validation cohort, separate from the roughly 650-subject first cohort. Repertoires were generated with immunoSEQ multiplex PCR, while TCRdb's copy carries only in-frame clones and drops some. The table includes around 54,000 clones, roughly nine tenths detected once. This rearrangement joins TRBV28 to TRBJ1-1, with 7 bases matching TRBD1. Specimen: PBMCs. The receptor was isolated from a woman between 18 and 29 years old in good health and CMV-seropositive. The DNA of the CDR3 is TGTGCCGGAAGGGGACAGACGACCATCGGAGCTTTCTTT. Its protein is CAGRGQTTIGAFF.